Presented here are 27 T cell receptor beta chains from one specimen sequenced in a study of blood T cell repertoires in COVID-19. Only in-frame clones appear in the TCRdb table, and some are missing; sequencing was by immunoSEQ multiplex PCR. The sample shows 220,000 or so clones, 82% of them seen only once. Sequencing was carried out using PBMCs or T cells enriched from blood (not recorded which). The source is an older woman who had recovered from COVID-19.

A few counts support this clone. This chain links TRBV11-2 with TRBJ1-3, with no clear D. Germline loops: CDR1 SGHAT, CDR2 FQNNGV. V lost 3 bases and J lost 4, with 7 bases in between. The CDR3 contains 13 residues. The chain's CDR3 is CASSFNTGNTIYF. Written as DNA, the CDR3 is TGTGCCAGCAGCTTCAACACCGGAAACACCATATATTTT.

This chain links TRBV19 with TRBJ1-5; D gene uncertain. Trimming removed 5 bases from V and 7 bases from J, with 12 bases in between. The CDR3 length is 13 residues. Germline CDR1 LNHDA, CDR2 SQIVND (reference sequence). CDR3 sequence: CASSLSLRQPQHF. In DNA, the CDR3 is TGTGCCAGTAGTCTTAGTCTGAGGCAGCCCCAGCATTTT.

The CDR3: CATSDGTGAGTGELFF. The CDR3, as DNA: TGTGCCACCAGTGATGGGACAGGGGCGGGCACCGGGGAGCTGTTTTTT. The chain recombines TRBV24-1 with TRBJ2-2; 10 bases fit TRBD1. Germline CDR1 reads KGHDR; CDR2 reads SFDVKD. The CDR3 contains 16 residues. The ends lost 3 bases at V and 4 bases at J; junction bases unmatched: 4.

V and J are TRBV19 and TRBJ1-5; 7 positions agree with TRBD1. The CDR3 length is 13 residues. V was pared by 11 bases and J by 6 bases, with 10 bases of the junction left unmatched. From germline, CDR1 is LNHDA and CDR2 SQIVND (reference sequence). CDR3 region: CASQDRAGQPQHF. The CDR3 DNA reads TGTGCCTCACAAGACAGGGCGGGTCAGCCCCAGCATTTT.

The chain has TRBV5-1 and TRBJ1-2; D is possibly TRBD1 (6 bases). The germline CDR1 and CDR2 sequences are SGHRS and YFSETQ. V lost 0 bases, J lost 2 bases, and 14 bases lay in between. The CDR3 has 16 amino acids. This CDR3 reads CASSLAGERGNYGYTF. The CDR3 DNA reads as TGCGCCAGCAGCTTGGCCGGAGAGAGGGGGAACTATGGCTACACCTTC.

The chain uses TRBV19 and TRBJ1-1; D gene ambiguous. This CDR3 spans 13 amino acids. CDR1 LNHDA and CDR2 SQIVND come from the germline V gene (reference sequence). V lost 2 bases, J lost 5 bases, and 9 bases lay in between. CDR3 DNA: TGTGCCAGTAGTATACAGGTGAGAACTGAAGCTTTCTTT. The encoded protein is CASSIQVRTEAFF.

The rearrangement joins TRBV7-7 to TRBJ1-1; no definite D call. The V end was cut by 4 bases, the J end by 4 bases, with 10 bases between. Germline V lookup: CDR1 SSHAT, CDR2 FNYEAQ (reference sequence). CDR3 length equals 13 residues. The CDR3 loop is CASSYAIATEAFF. CDR3 sequence (DNA): TGTGCCAGCAGCTACGCTATAGCCACTGAAGCTTTCTTT.

This sequence joins TRBV10-2 and TRBJ1-5; D might be TRBD1 (6 bases). The CDR3 sequence is 13 residues long. Between the trimmed V and J ends, which lost 8 bases and 7 bases, there was a span of 15 bases. Germline loops: CDR1 WSHSY, CDR2 SAAADI. This CDR3 is CASVPGEGQPQHF. The CDR3 bases are TGCGCCAGCGTCCCAGGGGAAGGGCAGCCCCAGCATTTT.

The chain couples TRBV6-5 to TRBJ2-7; D remains ambiguous. CDR1 and CDR2 from the germline V gene are MNHEY and SVGAGI. The CDR3 covers 14 residues. V was cut by 7 bases and J by 1 base, with 14 bases left in between. CDR3: CASTPGWQSYEQYF. For the CDR3, the DNA is TGTGCCAGCACCCCAGGTTGGCAGTCCTACGAGCAGTACTTC.

This clone has more than one count but fewer than ten. This sequence joins TRBV25-1 and TRBJ1-3; D unresolved. V lost 7 bases, J lost 3 bases, and 10 bases lay in between. The CDR3 runs to 13 residues. The germline V gene encodes CDR1 MGHDK and CDR2 SYGVNS. In DNA, the CDR3 is TGTGCCAGCAAGGAGGCGGTTGGAAACACCATATATTTT. Translating it yields CASKEAVGNTIYF.

CDR3 nucleotide sequence: TGCGCCAGCAGCTTGGCAGGGCTTGGGGATGAGCAGTTCTTC. Its translation is CASSLAGLGDEQFF. This chain uses TRBV5-1 with TRBJ2-1, with D perhaps matching TRBD1 (5 bases). Germline-derived CDR1 and CDR2 are SGHRS and YFSETQ. The CDR3 covers 14 residues. V lost 0 bases and J lost 8, with 12 bases in between.

The gene calls are TRBV7-6 and TRBJ2-1; no definite D call. Per the germline V gene, CDR1 is SGHVS and CDR2 is FNYEAQ. Trimming cost V 10 bases and J 0 bases, with 13 bases left between them. This CDR3 spans 14 amino acids. The CDR3 DNA follows: TGTGCCATTTCGACACTGTCCTCCTACAATGAGCAGTTCTTC. This encodes CAISTLSSYNEQFF. The variable domain in full, with the rest retrieved from reference TRBV7-6 and TRBJ2-1, is GAGVSQSPRYKVTKRGQDVALRCDPISGHVSLYWYRQALGQGPEFLTYFNYEAQQDKSGLPNDRFSAERPEGSISTLTIQRTEQRDSAMYRCAISTLSSYNEQFFGPGTRLTVL.

The chain is built from TRBV2 and TRBJ1-2; weak D call: TRBD1 (6 bases). V dropped 3 bases and J dropped 6 bases, with 17 bases sitting between them. This CDR3 comprises 15 residues. CDR1 and CDR2 (germline): SNHLY, FYNNEI. The CDR3 region is CASSEGAQSANGYTF. In DNA form, the CDR3 reads TGTGCCAGCAGTGAGGGGGCCCAAAGCGCAAATGGCTACACCTTC.

The chain uses TRBV15 and TRBJ2-1; 11 bases line up with TRBD2. Trimming removed 0 bases from V and 4 bases from J; junction bases left unmatched: 5. There are 17 residues in the CDR3. CDR1 and CDR2 (germline): LNHNV, YYDKDF (reference sequence). CDR3 sequence (DNA): TGTGCCACCAGCAGAGATCCCCCTAGCGGGGGGTACAATGAGCAGTTCTTC. It specifies CATSRDPPSGGYNEQFF.

The chain carries TRBV6-5 and TRBJ2-3, with D possibly being TRBD2 (5 bases). V was pared by 5 bases and J by 4 bases, with 7 bases between. CDR3 length equals 12 residues. Germline CDR1 and CDR2: MNHEY and SVGAGI. The CDR3 protein is CASSNGADTQYF. CDR3 coding DNA: TGTGCCAGCAGTAACGGGGCAGATACGCAGTATTTT.

The chain uses TRBV6-5 and TRBJ2-7, with 9 bases aligning to TRBD1. This CDR3 is built from 15 residues. The trim removed 7 bases at V and 4 bases at J, leaving 11 bases unmatched. The V gene's germline CDR1 is MNHEY and CDR2 SVGAGI. CDR3 DNA sequence: TGTGCCAGCAAAGAGGAGAGACAGGGGGAGTACGAGCAGTACTTC. This codes for CASKEERQGEYEQYF.

This chain uses TRBV10-2 with TRBJ2-4; maybe TRBD1 (5 bases). The CDR3 is made up of 16 amino acids. Trimming removed 10 bases from V and 0 bases from J, with 19 bases in between. Per germline, CDR1 WSHSY and CDR2 SAAADI. The CDR3 coding sequence is TGCGCCACTTCCGGTGGGGCGGCTCTAGCCAAAAACATTCAGTACTTC. Its translation is CATSGGAALAKNIQYF.

This clone came up a few times. This sequence joins TRBV4-3 and TRBJ1-2; 9 nucleotides agree with TRBD1. The germline V gene has CDR1 LGHNA and CDR2 YSLEER. The CDR3 consists of 16 residues. Trimming cost V 0 bases and J 2 bases; bases outside gene matches: 4. CDR3 DNA sequence: TGCGCCAGCAGCCAAGACGGAGGACAGGGGAACTATGGCTACACCTTC. Its protein product is CASSQDGGQGNYGYTF.

This chain joins TRBV19 and TRBJ2-4, with a possible D match to TRBD1 (5 bases). The germline V gene encodes CDR1 LNHDA and CDR2 SQIVND (reference sequence). This CDR3 has 14 amino acids. Trimming shortened V by 5 bases and J by 0 bases, and 8 bases separated the two germline ends. For the CDR3, the DNA is TGTGCCAGTAGTCTCGACAGAGCCAAAAACATTCAGTACTTC. It encodes CASSLDRAKNIQYF.

The chain carries TRBV12-3 or TRBV12-4 and TRBJ1-5; no clear D gene. The CDR3 runs to 13 residues. Deletions cut 2 bases from V and 6 bases from J, with 8 bases between. Here the CDR3 reads CASSLLRSQPQHF. The CDR3 DNA follows: TGTGCCAGCAGTTTACTTCGGAGTCAGCCCCAGCATTTT.

The chain has TRBV5-4 and TRBJ2-1, with D possibly matching TRBD1 (6 bases). There are 15 residues in the CDR3. In germline, CDR1 is SGHNT, CDR2 YYREEE (reference sequence). The V gene lost 2 bases and the J gene lost 6 bases, with 15 bases spanning the gap. CDR3 amino acids: CASSFRGGQPNEQFF. The CDR3 DNA sequence: TGTGCCAGCAGCTTCCGGGGCGGACAGCCCAATGAGCAGTTCTTC.

V usage is TRBV27 and J usage is TRBJ1-2; no reliable D call. CDR3 length equals 15 residues. Trimming stripped 6 bases from V and 4 bases from J, with 18 bases between. Germline V gene lookup returns CDR1 MNHEY and CDR2 SMNVEV (reference sequence). CDR3: CASSLSISRSYGYTF. CDR3 bases: TGTGCCAGCAGCCTGTCCATTTCCCGGTCCTATGGCTACACCTTC.

This clone was counted at least ten times. This chain uses TRBV11-3 with TRBJ2-2, with D tentatively TRBD2 (5 bases). Trimming pared 5 bases from V and 5 bases from J, leaving 15 bases between. CDR3 length equals 15 residues. Germline lookup yields CDR1 SGHNT and CDR2 YENEEA. The CDR3 loop reads CASSPGGTATGELFF. The CDR3 nucleotides read TGTGCCAGCAGCCCCGGAGGTACCGCGACCGGGGAGCTGTTTTTT.

The chain joins TRBV25-1 to TRBJ1-1, with 11 bases aligning to TRBD1. The CDR3 extends over 14 amino acids. Germline CDR1 MGHDK, CDR2 SYGVNS. Trimming removed 3 bases from V and 7 bases from J; junction bases left unmatched: 4. The CDR3 region has the DNA TGTGCCAGCAGTGACCCGGACAGGGGGCGTGAAGCTTTCTTT. Encoded protein: CASSDPDRGREAFF.

This chain connects TRBV9 to TRBJ1-2; 9 positions match TRBD1. This CDR3 has 15 residues. The germline gives CDR1 SGDLS, CDR2 YYNGEE. Trimming removed 0 bases from V and 4 bases from J; junction bases left unmatched: 4. CDR3 nucleotides: TGTGCCAGCAGCGTAGAGGGACAGGGACTCTATGGCTACACCTTC. Protein product: CASSVEGQGLYGYTF.

J is TRBJ2-1 and V is TRBV6-2 or TRBV6-3; 7 bases match TRBD1. The CDR3 is 17 residues long. Unmatched junction bases numbered 10, after V lost 2 bases and J lost 3 bases. The V gene's germline CDR1 is MNHEY and CDR2 SVGEGT. In DNA, the CDR3 is TGTGCCAGCAGTTACGGTAGGGGGCAGGGAAACTACAATGAGCAGTTCTTC. Amino acids: CASSYGRGQGNYNEQFF.

This rearrangement joins TRBV19 to TRBJ2-3; no reliable D call. The CDR3 spans 14 residues. CDR1 is LNHDA, CDR2 SQIVND, per germline (reference sequence). Trimming pared 5 bases from V and 3 bases from J, leaving 12 bases between. The DNA of the CDR3 is TGTGCCAGTAGTTACCACCCCCGGACAGATACGCAGTATTTT. Translation: CASSYHPRTDTQYF.